This entry concerns a single TCR beta chain. What it binds is not known. Purity of each sorted population was above 98%. Trimming left V 6 bases short and J 6 bases short, with 14 bases between. The germline V gene encodes CDR1 MRHNA and CDR2 SNTAGT. This CDR3 is 14 amino acids long. Expressed TCRB transcripts were sequenced, since all the RNA that had been isolated was reverse transcribed. Sequencing of naive, central memory and regulatory T cell samples gave an average of roughly 3.5 million reads. TCRdb's copy holds only in-frame clones and misses some; the assay was immunoSEQ multiplex PCR. Altogether roughly 150,000 clones are present, 8.5% to 10% being singletons, with the ten largest covering around 0.64%. The data were obtained in a study of beta chain features in type 1 diabetes. Study-wide results and limits: Sequencing of cDNA might inflate the share of cells that strongly express TCR. In every one of the four CD4+ subsets, TCRB CDR3s were moderately but significantly shorter in Type 1 diabetes patients.

The origin of this receptor is a woman younger than 45 with type 1 diabetes. The chain links TRBV6-4 to TRBJ2-2; D remains unclear. Sequencing was carried out using central memory CD4+ T cells from blood. This chain's CDR3 is CASSPLTSSGELFF. In DNA form, the CDR3 reads TGTGCCAGCAGCCCCCTGACTTCATCCGGGGAGCTGTTTTTT.